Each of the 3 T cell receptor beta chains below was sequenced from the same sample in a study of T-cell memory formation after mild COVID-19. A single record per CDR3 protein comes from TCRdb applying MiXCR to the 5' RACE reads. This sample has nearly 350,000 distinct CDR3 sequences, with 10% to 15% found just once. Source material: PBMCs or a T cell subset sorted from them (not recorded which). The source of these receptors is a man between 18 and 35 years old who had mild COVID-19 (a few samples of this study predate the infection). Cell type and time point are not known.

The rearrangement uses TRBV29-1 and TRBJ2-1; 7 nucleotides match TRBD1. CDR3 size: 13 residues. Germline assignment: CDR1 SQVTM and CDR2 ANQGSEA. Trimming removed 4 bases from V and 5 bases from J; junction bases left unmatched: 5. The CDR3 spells CSVGRTGNNEQFF. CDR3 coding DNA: TGCAGCGTTGGTCGGACAGGTAACAATGAGCAGTTCTTC.

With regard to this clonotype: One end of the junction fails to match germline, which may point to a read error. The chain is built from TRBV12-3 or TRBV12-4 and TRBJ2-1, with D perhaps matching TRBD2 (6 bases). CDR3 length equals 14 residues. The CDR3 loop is CASSRRVDGHEKFF. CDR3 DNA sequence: TGTGCCAGCAGTCGGAGGGTTGACGGACATGAGAAGTTCTTC.

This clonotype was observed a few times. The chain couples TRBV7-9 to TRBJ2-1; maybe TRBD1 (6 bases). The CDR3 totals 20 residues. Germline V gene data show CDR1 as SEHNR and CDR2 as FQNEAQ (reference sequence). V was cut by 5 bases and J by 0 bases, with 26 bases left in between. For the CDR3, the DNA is TGTGCCAGCAGCCTCCCCAGTGACAGGCCAAACGAGGGCTCCTACAATGAGCAGTTCTTC. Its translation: CASSLPSDRPNEGSYNEQFF.